This T cell receptor beta chain was recovered during a study of cytomegalovirus exposure and HLA in healthy donors. Across the study: The same platform used for the roughly 600 first-cohort repertoires was also used for the approximately 120 validation repertoires, as a later analysis reported.

Notes on this clone: What it recognizes is unknown.

Germline V gene data show CDR1 as SGHAT and CDR2 as FQNNGV. The ends were cut back, 5 bases at V and 4 bases at J, with 15 bases in the middle. There are 14 residues in the CDR3. Study findings and constraints: High specificity and sensitivity for cytomegalovirus status were reported for the classifier. Most observed TCR sequences were rare, whereas some public TCRs were detected in many donors. The study listed 150 to 200 cytomegalovirus-associated TCR beta chains.

TCRdb's table, derived via immunoSEQ multiplex PCR, lists solely in-frame clones and lacks some. The sample comprises some 110,000 clones, roughly nine tenths of which are singletons, and 4% to 5.5% rests with the top ten. The sample comprised PBMCs. V usage is TRBV11-2 and J usage is TRBJ2-7; D might be TRBD2 (6 bases). The receptor comes from a man younger than 35 in good health and CMV-seropositive. The CDR3 region has the DNA TGTGCCAGCAGCCCGCTCCGGGGGTTTTACGAGCAGTACTTC. Residues: CASSPLRGFYEQYF.